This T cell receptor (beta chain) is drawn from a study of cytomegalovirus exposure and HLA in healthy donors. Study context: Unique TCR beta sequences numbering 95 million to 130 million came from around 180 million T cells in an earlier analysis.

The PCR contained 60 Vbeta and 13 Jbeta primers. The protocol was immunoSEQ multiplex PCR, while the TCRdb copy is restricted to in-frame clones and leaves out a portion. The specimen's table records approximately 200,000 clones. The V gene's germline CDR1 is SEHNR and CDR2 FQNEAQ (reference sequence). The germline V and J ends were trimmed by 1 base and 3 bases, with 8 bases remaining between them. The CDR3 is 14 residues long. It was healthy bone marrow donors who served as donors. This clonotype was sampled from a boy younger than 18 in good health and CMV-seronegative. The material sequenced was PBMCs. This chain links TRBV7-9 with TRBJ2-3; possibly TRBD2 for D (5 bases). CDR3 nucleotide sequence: TGTGCCAGCAGCTTAGTACGGGGAACAGATACGCAGTATTTT. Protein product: CASSLVRGTDTQYF.